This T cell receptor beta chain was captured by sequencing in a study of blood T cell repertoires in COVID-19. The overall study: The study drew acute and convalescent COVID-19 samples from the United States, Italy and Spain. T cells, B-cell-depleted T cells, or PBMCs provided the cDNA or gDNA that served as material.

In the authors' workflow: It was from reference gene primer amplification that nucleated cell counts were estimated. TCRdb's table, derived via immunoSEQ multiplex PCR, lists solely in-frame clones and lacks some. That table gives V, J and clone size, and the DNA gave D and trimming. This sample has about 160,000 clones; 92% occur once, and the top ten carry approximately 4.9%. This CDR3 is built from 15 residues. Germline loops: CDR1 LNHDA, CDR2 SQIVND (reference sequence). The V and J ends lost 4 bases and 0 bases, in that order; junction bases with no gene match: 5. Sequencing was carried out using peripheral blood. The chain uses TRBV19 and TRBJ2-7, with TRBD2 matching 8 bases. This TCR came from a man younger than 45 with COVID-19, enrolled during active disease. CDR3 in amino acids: CASSTERGSSYEQYF. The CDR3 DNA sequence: TGTGCCAGTAGTACCGAGCGGGGGAGCTCCTACGAGCAGTACTTC.